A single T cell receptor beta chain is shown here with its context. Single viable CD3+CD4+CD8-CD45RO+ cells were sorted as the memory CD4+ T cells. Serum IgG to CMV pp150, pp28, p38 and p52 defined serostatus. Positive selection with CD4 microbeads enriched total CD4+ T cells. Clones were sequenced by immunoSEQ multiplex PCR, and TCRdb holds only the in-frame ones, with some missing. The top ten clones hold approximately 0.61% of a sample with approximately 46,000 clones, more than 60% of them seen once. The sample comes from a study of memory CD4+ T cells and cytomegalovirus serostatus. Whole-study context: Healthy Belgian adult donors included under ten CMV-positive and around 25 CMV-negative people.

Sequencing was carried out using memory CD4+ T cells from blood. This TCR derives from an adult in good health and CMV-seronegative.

CDR3 sequence reads: CASSLSPGSDTQYF. CDR3 in DNA: TGTGCCAGCAGCTTATCCCCCGGGTCGGATACGCAGTATTTT. The chain uses TRBV7-2 and TRBJ2-3; D ambiguous. V was pared by 2 bases and J by 6 bases, with 12 bases between. The CDR3 has 14 residues. The germline CDR1 and CDR2 sequences are SGHTA and FQGNSA.